A selection of T cell receptor beta chains follows, all from one sample in a study of CD8+ T cells in alopecia areata. Assay: immunoSEQ multiplex PCR; the TCRdb copy retains only in-frame clones and omits some. The repertoire includes several thousand clones, nearly 70% of them detected once, and roughly 13% sits in the top ten. This specimen was skin, taken at week 0. The receptors shown here come from a human donor with alopecia areata. The CDR3 runs from the conserved cysteine through the conserved F or W. A D gene is named only where the DNA matches it firmly. Size values are once, few and many counts, or a class for expanded clones, and some rows have none.

j_gene,v_gene,abundance,d_gene,CDR3nt,CDR3aa
TRBJ2-1,TRBV4-3,once,-,TGCGCCAGCAGCCAAGATGGTGCAGGGGTGAATGAGCAGTTCTTC,CASSQDGAGVNEQFF
TRBJ2-3,TRBV7-2,few,TRBD1,TGTGCCAGCAGCCAAAACAGGGGGCGCACAGATACGCAGTATTTT,CASSQNRGRTDTQYF
TRBJ2-1,TRBV7-2,-,-,TGTGCCAGCAGCTTAGAGGCCTTGGGAGAGCAGTTCTTC,CASSLEALGEQFF
TRBJ2-7,TRBV11-2,-,TRBD2,TGTGCCAGCACCCTACTAGCGGGGAAGACGGAGCAGTACTTC,CASTLLAGKTEQYF
TRBJ2-1,TRBV10-3,few,-,TGTGCCATCAGGACTACGGGGGTGGGAAATGAGCAGTTCTTC,CAIRTTGVGNEQFF
TRBJ1-6,TRBV2,-,-,TGTGCCAGCAGTAGTACCACGGACGGAGCGGGATCACCCCTCCACTTT,CASSSTTDGAGSPLHF
TRBJ1-2,TRBV13,-,-,TGTGCCAGCAGCTTCTATGGCGATGGCTATGGCTACACCTTC,CASSFYGDGYGYTF
TRBJ2-5,TRBV7-3,-,-,TGTGCCAGCAGCCAATATGGAGGGGTTTCGTGGACCCAGTACTTC,CASSQYGGVSWTQYF
TRBJ2-7,TRBV18,-,-,TGTGCCAGCTCACTCAAGGCAACAGGGGGGGCCTACGAGCAGTACTTC,CASSLKATGGAYEQYF
TRBJ1-2,TRBV6-5,-,-,TGTGCCAGCAGCGAGTCAGGGTTGGGCTACATCTTC,CASSESGLGYIF
TRBJ1-5,TRBV6-6,-,-,TGTGCCAGCAGTCAGGGGAGCGGCAATCAGCCCCAGCATTTT,CASSQGSGNQPQHF
TRBJ2-3,TRBV7-9,-,-,TGTGCCAGTGTCTCGAGAGGGAGCACAGATACGCAGTATTTT,CASVSRGSTDTQYF
TRBJ2-1,TRBV5-8,-,-,TGTGCCAGCAGTTTGCGCTCTCAAGGGGGGGGCAATGAGCAGTTCTTC,CASSLRSQGGGNEQFF
TRBJ2-5,TRBV7-2,few,TRBD2,TGTGCCAGCAGCTTGACGCCCGGGGGGGCCGAGACCCAGTACTTC,CASSLTPGGAETQYF
TRBJ2-7,TRBV6-1,once,-,TGTGCCAGCAGTGAAATTTGGCGGGGGCAAAGCTACGAGCAGTACTTC,CASSEIWRGQSYEQYF
TRBJ2-2,TRBV4-2,-,TRBD2,TGTGCCAGCAGCCAAGGGGCTAGCGGGGGGGCGAACACCGGGGAGCTGTTTTTT,CASSQGASGGANTGELFF
TRBJ1-6,TRBV30,-,-,TGTGCCTGTTCGACCGGGGGGAGCCATAATTCACCCCTCCACTTT,CACSTGGSHNSPLHF
TRBJ1-2,TRBV2,-,-,TGTGCCAGCAGTGGTGACGGGAGGGGATCCTATGGCTACACCTTC,CASSGDGRGSYGYTF
TRBJ2-1,TRBV5-1,few,TRBD1,TGCGCCAGCAGCCAGCCAAATGGGACAGGGGCATTGGCCTACAATGAGCAGTTCTTC,CASSQPNGTGALAYNEQFF
TRBJ1-1,TRBV4-3,few,-,TGCGCCAGCAGCCAAGAAGGGTGGACGGGCGGGGCTTTCTTT,CASSQEGWTGGAFF
TRBJ2-1,TRBV11-2,-,-,TGTGCCAGCAGCTTTTTCAGCTCCTACAATGAGCAGTTCTTC,CASSFFSSYNEQFF
TRBJ1-5,TRBV30,-,-,TGTGCCTGGAGTGGTGGGGACAATCAGCCCCAGCATTTT,CAWSGGDNQPQHF
TRBJ1-6,TRBV10-3,few,-,TGTGCCACCGGAGTACAGAGTTCGAATTCACCCCTCCACTTT,CATGVQSSNSPLHF
TRBJ1-4,TRBV29-1,few,-,TGCAGCGTCGACCGAAACAATGAAAAACTGTTTTTT,CSVDRNNEKLFF
TRBJ2-1,TRBV19,-,TRBD2,TGTGCCAGTAGTATCAGTAGCGGGGGGATTAACAATGAGCAGTTCTTC,CASSISSGGINNEQFF
TRBJ2-3,TRBV7-2,-,-,TGTGCCAGCAGCTTAGGAATGGGCTCCCACACAGATACGCAGTATTTT,CASSLGMGSHTDTQYF
TRBJ2-7,TRBV7-2,-,TRBD1,TGTGCCAGCAGCCGGACAGGGAACGGCGAGCAGTACTTC,CASSRTGNGEQYF
TRBJ2-7,TRBV5-7,few,TRBD1,TGTGCCAGCAGCTTGAGGGACAGGGGGCCCTACGAGCAGTACTTC,CASSLRDRGPYEQYF
TRBJ2-1,TRBV6-5,-,-,TGTGCCAGCAGCCCCCCTGGCTACAATGAGCAGTTCTTC,CASSPPGYNEQFF
TRBJ2-1,TRBV5-1,-,-,TGCGCCAGCAGCTTGGAACGGGATGAGCAGTTCTTC,CASSLERDEQFF
TRBJ1-2,TRBV7-2,-,-,TGTGCCAGCAGCTTAGCCGGGAAATCGGGCGGTGGCTACACCTTC,CASSLAGKSGGGYTF